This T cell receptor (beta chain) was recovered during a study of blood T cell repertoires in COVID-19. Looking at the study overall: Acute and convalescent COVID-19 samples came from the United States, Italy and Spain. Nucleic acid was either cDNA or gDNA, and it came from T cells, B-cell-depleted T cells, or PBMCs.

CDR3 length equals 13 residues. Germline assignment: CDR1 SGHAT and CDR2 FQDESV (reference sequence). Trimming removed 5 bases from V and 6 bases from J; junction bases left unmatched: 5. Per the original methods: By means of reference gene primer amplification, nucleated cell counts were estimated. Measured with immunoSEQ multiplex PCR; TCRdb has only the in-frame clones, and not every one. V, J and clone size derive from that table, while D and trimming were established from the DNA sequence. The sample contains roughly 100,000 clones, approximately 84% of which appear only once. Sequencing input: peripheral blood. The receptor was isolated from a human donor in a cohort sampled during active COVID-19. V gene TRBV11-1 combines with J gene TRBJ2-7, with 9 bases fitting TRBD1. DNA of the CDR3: TGTGCCAGCAGCCGTGGGACAGGGACCGAGCAGTACTTC. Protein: CASSRGTGTEQYF.